The clone carrying this T cell receptor beta chain was recorded at least ten times. No antigen is known for it. V dropped 2 bases and J dropped 6 bases, with 12 bases sitting between them. The CDR3 has 14 residues. CDR1 is SNHLY and CDR2 is FYNNEI in the germline V gene. The sample is drawn from a study of metastatic and nonmetastatic thyroid tumors. Background on the study: Repertoires from blood and tumor or nodule tissue of malignant and benign thyroid patients were compared. The study, taken as a whole, reports: For both blood and tumor, malignant thyroid tumors reportedly showed significantly higher TCR beta diversity than benign nodules did.

Each patient came to thyroid surgery without any prior treatment (of any kind). Under the authors' procedure: Built for papillary thyroid cancer, a distant-metastasis classifier drew on CDR3 differences across clinicopathological groups. TCRdb reanalyzed the PCR reads via MiXCR. TCRdb, not the original authors, processed these V and J calls. The table includes about 28,000 clones, roughly a quarter detected once. What was sequenced was blood. This rearrangement joins TRBV2 to TRBJ2-3; tentatively, D is TRBD2 (6 bases). The source of this sequence is a female donor with papillary thyroid cancer or a benign thyroid nodule (not recorded which). Some clones in this sample may be carry-over from other donors' samples. Written as DNA, the CDR3 is TGTGCCAGCAGTGAAAGACTAGTGCTGGATACGCAGTATTTT. Amino acids: CASSERLVLDTQYF.